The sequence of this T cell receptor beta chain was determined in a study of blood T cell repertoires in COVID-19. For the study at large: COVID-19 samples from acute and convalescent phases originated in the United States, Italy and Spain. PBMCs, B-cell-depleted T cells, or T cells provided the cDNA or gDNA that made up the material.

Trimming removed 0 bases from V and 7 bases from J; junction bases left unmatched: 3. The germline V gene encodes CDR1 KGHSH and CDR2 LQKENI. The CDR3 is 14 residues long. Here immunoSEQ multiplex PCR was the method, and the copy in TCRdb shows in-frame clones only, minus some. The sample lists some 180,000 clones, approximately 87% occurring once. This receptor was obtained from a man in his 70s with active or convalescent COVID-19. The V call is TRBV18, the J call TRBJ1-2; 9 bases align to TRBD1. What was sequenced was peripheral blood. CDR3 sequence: CASSPPGDRAGYTF. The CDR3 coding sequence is TGTGCCAGCTCACCACCGGGGGACAGGGCTGGCTACACCTTC. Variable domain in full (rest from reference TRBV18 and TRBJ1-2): NAGVMQNPRHLVRRRGQEARLRCSPMKGHSHVYWYRQLPEEGLKFMVYLQKENIIDESGMPKERFSAEFPKEGPSILRIQQVVRGDSAAYFCASSPPGDRAGYTFGSGTRLTVV.